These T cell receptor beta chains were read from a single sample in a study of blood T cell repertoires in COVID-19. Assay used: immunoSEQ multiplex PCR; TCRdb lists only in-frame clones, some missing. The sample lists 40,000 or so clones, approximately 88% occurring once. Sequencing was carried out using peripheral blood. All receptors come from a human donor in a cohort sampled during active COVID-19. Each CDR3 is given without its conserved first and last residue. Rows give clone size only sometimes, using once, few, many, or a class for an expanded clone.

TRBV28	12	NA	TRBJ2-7	ASSPTGESYEQY
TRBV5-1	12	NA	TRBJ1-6	ASSLPERGSPLH
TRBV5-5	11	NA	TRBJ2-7	ASSLDRDYEQY
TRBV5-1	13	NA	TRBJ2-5	ASSLETGTRETQY
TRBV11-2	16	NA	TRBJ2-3	ASSPPGGAGWGTDTQY
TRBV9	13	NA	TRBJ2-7	ASSDRLAERGEQY
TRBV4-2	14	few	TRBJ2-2	ASSQEWTSGSGELF
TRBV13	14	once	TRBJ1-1	ASSLRTGLMNTEAF
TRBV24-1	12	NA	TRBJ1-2	ATSDSARAYGYT
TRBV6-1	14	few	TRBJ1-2	ASSESRTGVFYGYT
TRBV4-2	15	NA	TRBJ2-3	ASSGAGLASSTDTQY
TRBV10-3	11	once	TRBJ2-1	AIRTGSYNEQF
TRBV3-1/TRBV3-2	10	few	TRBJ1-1	ASSPGQSEAF
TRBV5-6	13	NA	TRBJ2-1	ASSFRLAGNNEQF
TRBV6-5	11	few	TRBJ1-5	ASRGQGYQPQH
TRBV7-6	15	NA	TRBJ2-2	ASSLIPRGADTGELF
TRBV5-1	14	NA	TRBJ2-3	ASTQYSLASTDTQY
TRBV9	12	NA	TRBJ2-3	ASSVDRATDTQY
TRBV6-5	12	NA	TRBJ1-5	ASWSGQTNQPQH
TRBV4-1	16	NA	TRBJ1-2	ASSQVVRVVGDNYGYT
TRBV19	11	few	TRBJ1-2	ASSRQKSYGYT
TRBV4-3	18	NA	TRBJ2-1	ASSQEVLAGVLGSYNEQF
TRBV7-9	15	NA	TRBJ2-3	ASSSRTSGLSTDTQY
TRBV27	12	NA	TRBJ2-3	ASSYSGGPDTQY
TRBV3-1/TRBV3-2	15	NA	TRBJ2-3	ASSQDQRGPLTDTQY
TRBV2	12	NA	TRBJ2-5	ASKARGQQETQY
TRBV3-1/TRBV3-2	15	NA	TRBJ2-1	ASSQGTRLAGEDEQF
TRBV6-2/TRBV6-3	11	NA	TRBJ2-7	ASSYPTGREQY
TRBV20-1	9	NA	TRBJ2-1	SANRGNEQF
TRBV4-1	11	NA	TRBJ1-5	ASSQVEGQPQH
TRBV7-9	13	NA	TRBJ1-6	ASSSSRDFSSPLH
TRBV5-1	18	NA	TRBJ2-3	ASSRAPGLAGGSSTDTQY